These 13 T cell receptor beta chains were all obtained from the same sample, sequenced in a study of blood T cell repertoires in COVID-19. Profiling relied on immunoSEQ multiplex PCR, and the TCRdb table lists in-frame clones only, not all of them. The top ten clones hold about 2.4% of a sample with approximately 220,000 clones, more than 65% of them seen once. Specimen: peripheral blood. Receptors originate from a woman aged 60-75 years with acute or convalescent COVID-19.

This clone was detected only once. V usage is TRBV4-1 and J usage is TRBJ2-2; the match to TRBD2 covers 9 bases. Germline lookup yields CDR1 MGHRA and CDR2 YSYEKL. With 3 bases clipped from V and 4 bases from J, the junction kept 9 bases outside the gene matches. CDR3 size: 17 residues. The CDR3 region has the DNA TGCGCCAGCAGCCAGCGGGGGGGCCCAGAAGGCACCGGGGAGCTGTTTTTT. Protein product: CASSQRGGPEGTGELFF.

The chain carries TRBV6-1 and TRBJ2-1; TRBD2 is a possible D gene (6 bases). This CDR3 has 14 residues. The germline V and J ends were trimmed by 3 bases and 5 bases, with 11 bases remaining between them. Germline V gives CDR1 MNHNS, CDR2 SASEGT. The CDR3 nucleotides are TGTGCCAGCAGTGATTTGCGGGGCCACAATGAGCAGTTCTTC. Translated, it gives CASSDLRGHNEQFF.

The V and J genes are TRBV28 and TRBJ1-4; 8 nucleotides line up with TRBD1. Germline V gene data show CDR1 as MDHEN and CDR2 as SYDVKM. V gave up 3 bases and J gave up 8 bases; unmatched junction bases: 5. The CDR3 covers 14 residues. The DNA for the CDR3 is TGTGCCAGCAGTTTCCGACAGGGGAGGGAAAAACTGTTTTTT. It is translated as CASSFRQGREKLFF.

The J gene is TRBJ1-1, the V gene TRBV6-5; D ambiguous. The V and J ends lost 2 bases and 6 bases respectively, with 13 bases between them. CDR1 is MNHEY and CDR2 is SVGAGI in the germline V gene. CDR3 length: 14 amino acids. CDR3 amino acids: CASSYGQTRSEAFF. The CDR3 DNA is TGTGCCAGCAGTTACGGCCAGACCAGGTCTGAAGCTTTCTTT.

This clone was observed a single time. CDR3 sequence: CASSVGGGASYGYTF. CDR3 nucleotides: TGTGCCAGCAGCGTAGGGGGAGGGGCCAGCTATGGCTACACCTTC. The V call is TRBV9, the J call TRBJ1-2; weak D call: TRBD1 (5 bases). This CDR3 comprises 15 residues. Trimming took 0 bases from V and 4 from J, leaving 13 bases between them. CDR1 SGDLS and CDR2 YYNGEE come from the germline V gene.

The V call is TRBV7-9, the J call TRBJ1-1; 7 bases are a match to TRBD1. Trimming cost V 4 bases and J 1 base; bases outside gene matches: 3. Germline CDR1 SEHNR, CDR2 FQNEAQ (reference sequence). The CDR3 length is 14 residues. The CDR3 here is CASSSRGENTEAFF. DNA of the CDR3: TGTGCCAGCAGCTCCAGGGGGGAGAACACTGAAGCTTTCTTT.

The CDR3 protein is CASSSSTSGAYEQYF. CDR3 DNA: TGTGCCAGCAGCTCGTCGACTAGCGGCGCCTACGAGCAGTACTTC. This chain uses TRBV9 with TRBJ2-7; 9 nucleotides agree with TRBD2. The CDR3 has 15 amino acids. The J segment lost 2 bases and the V segment lost 4 bases, leaving 7 bases of the junction unmatched. From germline, CDR1 is SGDLS and CDR2 YYNGEE.

The chain combines TRBV6-5 with TRBJ2-3; weak D call: TRBD1 (5 bases). The germline V and J ends were trimmed by 6 bases and 3 bases, with 7 bases remaining between them. Germline V CDR1 and CDR2: MNHEY, SVGAGI. The CDR3 covers 12 residues. CDR3 amino acids: CASRTVTDTQYF. The CDR3 coding sequence is TGTGCCAGCAGGACAGTAACAGATACGCAGTATTTT.

The rearrangement joins TRBV30 to TRBJ2-7, with no clear D. Germline V lookup: CDR1 GTSNPN, CDR2 SVGIG (reference sequence). V dropped 2 bases and J dropped 0 bases, with 20 bases sitting between them. This CDR3 contains 17 residues. CDR3 nucleotide sequence: TGTGCCTGGAGTCCCTACTGGAGCCTAGGATCCTCCTACGAGCAGTACTTC. It translates to CAWSPYWSLGSSYEQYF.

V gene TRBV5-5 combines with J gene TRBJ1-2; no reliable D call. The CDR3 runs 13 residues. V lost 4 bases, J lost 4 bases, and 11 bases lay in between. CDR1 is SGHKS, CDR2 YYEKEE, per germline (reference sequence). The CDR3 protein is CASSPDGSYGYTF. CDR3 nucleotide sequence: TGTGCCAGCAGCCCCGACGGGAGCTATGGCTACACCTTC.

The chain carries TRBV30 and TRBJ1-1; 8 nucleotides match TRBD1. V lost 1 base to trimming and J lost 10 bases; unmatched junction nucleotides: 8. Germline V gene data show CDR1 as GTSNPN and CDR2 as SVGIG (reference sequence). The CDR3 is made up of 13 amino acids. Written as DNA, the CDR3 is TGTGCCTGGAGTGCTTACACAGGGGGAGTAGCTTTCTTT. It encodes CAWSAYTGGVAFF.

This chain links TRBV5-4 with TRBJ2-5, with D possibly TRBD1 on 5 matching bases. The germline CDR1 and CDR2 sequences are SGHNT and YYREEE (reference sequence). The CDR3 is 14 residues long. V lost 2 bases to trimming and J lost 2 bases, with 10 bases between them. The CDR3 nucleotides read TGTGCCAGCAGCTTTAGGGGAAGTCAAGAGACCCAGTACTTC. Its translation is CASSFRGSQETQYF. The full variable domain, completed using reference TRBV5-4 and TRBJ2-5, is ETGVTQSPTHLIKTRGQQVTLRCSSQSGHNTVSWYQQALGQGPQFIFQYYREEENGRGNFPPRFSGLQFPNYSSELNVNALELDDSALYLCASSFRGSQETQYFGPGTRLLVL.

This chain uses TRBV11-2 with TRBJ2-1; TRBD2 might be the D (5 bases). V was clipped by 5 bases and J by 5 bases, with 13 bases between them. CDR1 and CDR2 from the germline V gene are SGHAT and FQNNGV. This CDR3 contains 14 residues. CDR3 loop: CASSPPTTNNEQFF. In DNA form, the CDR3 reads TGTGCCAGCAGCCCCCCGACTACTAACAATGAGCAGTTCTTC.